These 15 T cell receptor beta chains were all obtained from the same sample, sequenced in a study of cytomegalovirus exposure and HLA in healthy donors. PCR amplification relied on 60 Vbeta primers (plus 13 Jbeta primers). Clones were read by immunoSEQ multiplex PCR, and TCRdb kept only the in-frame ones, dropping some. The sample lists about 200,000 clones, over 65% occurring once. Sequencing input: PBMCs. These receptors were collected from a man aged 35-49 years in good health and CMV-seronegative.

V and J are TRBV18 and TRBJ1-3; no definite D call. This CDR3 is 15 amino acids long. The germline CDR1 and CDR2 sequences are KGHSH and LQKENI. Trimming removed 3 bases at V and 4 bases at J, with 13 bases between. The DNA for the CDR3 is TGTGCCAGCTCACCCCCAAACCCCGAGGGAAACACCATATATTTT. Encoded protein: CASSPPNPEGNTIYF.

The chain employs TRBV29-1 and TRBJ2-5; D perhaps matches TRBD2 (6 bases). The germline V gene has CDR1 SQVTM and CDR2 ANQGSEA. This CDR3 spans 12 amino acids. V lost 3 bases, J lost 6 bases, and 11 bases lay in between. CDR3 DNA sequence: TGCAGCGTTGAGGAGGGGATGAAGACCCAGTACTTC. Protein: CSVEEGMKTQYF.

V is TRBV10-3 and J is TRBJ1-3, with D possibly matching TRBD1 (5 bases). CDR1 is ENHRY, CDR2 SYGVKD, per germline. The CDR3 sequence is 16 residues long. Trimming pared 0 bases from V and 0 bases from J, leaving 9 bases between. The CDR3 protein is CAISESQGLSGNTIYF. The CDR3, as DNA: TGTGCCATCAGTGAGTCCCAGGGTCTCTCTGGAAACACCATATATTTT.

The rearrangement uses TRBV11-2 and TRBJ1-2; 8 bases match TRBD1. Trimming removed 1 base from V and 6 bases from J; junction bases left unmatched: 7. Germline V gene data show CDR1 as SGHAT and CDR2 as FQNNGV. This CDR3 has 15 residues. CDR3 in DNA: TGTGCCAGCAGCTTAGGAAACGGACAGGGAGATGGCTACACCTTC. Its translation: CASSLGNGQGDGYTF.

In DNA, the CDR3 is TGTGCCAGCAGTTTGGGGACGGGAGGGAACACCGGGGAGCTGTTTTTT. Protein sequence: CASSLGTGGNTGELFF. The V call is TRBV27, the J call TRBJ2-2, with 7 bases matching TRBD2. Germline trimming cut 3 bases from V and 1 base from J; bases unmatched to any gene: 5. Germline V gene data show CDR1 as MNHEY and CDR2 as SMNVEV (reference sequence). The CDR3 loop spans 16 amino acids.

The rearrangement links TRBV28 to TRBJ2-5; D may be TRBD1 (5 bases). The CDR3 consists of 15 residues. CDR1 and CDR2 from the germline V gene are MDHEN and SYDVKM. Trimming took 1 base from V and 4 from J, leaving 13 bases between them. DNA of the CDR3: TGTGCCAGCAGTTTATTAGGGGCGCTAGGAGAGACCCAGTACTTC. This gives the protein CASSLLGALGETQYF. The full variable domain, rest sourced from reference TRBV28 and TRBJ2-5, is DVKVTQSSRYLVKRTGEKVFLECVQDMDHENMFWYRQDPGLGLRLIYFSYDVKMKEKGDIPEGYSVSREKKERFSLILESASTNQTSMYLCASSLLGALGETQYFGPGTRLLVL.

The CDR3 here is CASRPTGLSGGYTF. The DNA for the CDR3 is TGTGCCAGCAGGCCTACGGGACTCTCGGGCGGCTACACCTTC. This rearrangement joins TRBV6-6 to TRBJ1-2; possibly TRBD1 for D (5 bases). The V gene lost 6 bases and the J gene lost 8 bases, with 19 bases spanning the gap. The CDR3 has 14 residues. Germline CDR1 is MNHNY and CDR2 is SVGAGI (reference sequence).

DNA for the CDR3: TGTGCCAGTAGTGTCGGACAGGGGCGCAACTATGGCTACACCTTC. It is translated as CASSVGQGRNYGYTF. The V call is TRBV19, the J call TRBJ1-2; 9 bases match TRBD1. Germline trimming cut 5 bases from V and 2 bases from J; bases unmatched to any gene: 6. Per germline, CDR1 LNHDA and CDR2 SQIVND (reference sequence). The CDR3 is 15 amino acids.

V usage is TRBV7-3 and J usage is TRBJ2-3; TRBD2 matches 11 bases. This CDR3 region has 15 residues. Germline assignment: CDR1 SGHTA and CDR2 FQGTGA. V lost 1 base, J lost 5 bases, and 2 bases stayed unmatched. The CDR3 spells CASSLSGLAGDTQYF. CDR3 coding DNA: TGTGCCAGCAGCTTAAGTGGACTAGCGGGAGATACGCAGTATTTT.

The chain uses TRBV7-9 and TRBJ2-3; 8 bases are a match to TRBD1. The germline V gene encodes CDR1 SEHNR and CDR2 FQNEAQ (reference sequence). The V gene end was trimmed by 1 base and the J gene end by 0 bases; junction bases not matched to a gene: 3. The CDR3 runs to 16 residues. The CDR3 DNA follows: TGTGCCAGCAGCTTAGGGGACAGGACTAGCACAGATACGCAGTATTTT. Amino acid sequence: CASSLGDRTSTDTQYF.

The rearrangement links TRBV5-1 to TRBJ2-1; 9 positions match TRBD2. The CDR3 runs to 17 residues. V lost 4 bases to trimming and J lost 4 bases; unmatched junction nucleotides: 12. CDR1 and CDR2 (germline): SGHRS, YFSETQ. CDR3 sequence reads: CASSLERGAFLYNEQFF. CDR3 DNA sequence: TGCGCCAGCAGCCTTGAGCGGGGGGCCTTCCTTTACAATGAGCAGTTCTTC. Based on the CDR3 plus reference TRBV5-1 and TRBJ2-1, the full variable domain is KAGVTQTPRYLIKTRGQQVTLSCSPISGHRSVSWYQQTPGQGLQFLFEYFSETQRNKGNFPGRFSGRQFSNSRSEMNVSTLELGDSALYLCASSLERGAFLYNEQFFGPGTRLTVL.

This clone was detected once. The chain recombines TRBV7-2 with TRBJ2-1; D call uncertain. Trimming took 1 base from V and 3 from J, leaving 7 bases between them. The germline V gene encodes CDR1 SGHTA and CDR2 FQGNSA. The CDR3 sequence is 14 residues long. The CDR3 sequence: CASSLGGDYNEQFF. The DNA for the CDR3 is TGTGCCAGCAGCTTAGGAGGCGACTACAATGAGCAGTTCTTC.

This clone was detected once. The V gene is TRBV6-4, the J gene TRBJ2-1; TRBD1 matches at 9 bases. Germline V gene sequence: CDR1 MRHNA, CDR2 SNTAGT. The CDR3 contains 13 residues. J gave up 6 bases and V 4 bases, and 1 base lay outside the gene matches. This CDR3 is CASSGQGGNEQFF. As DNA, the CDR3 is TGTGCCAGCAGTGGACAGGGGGGCAATGAGCAGTTCTTC.

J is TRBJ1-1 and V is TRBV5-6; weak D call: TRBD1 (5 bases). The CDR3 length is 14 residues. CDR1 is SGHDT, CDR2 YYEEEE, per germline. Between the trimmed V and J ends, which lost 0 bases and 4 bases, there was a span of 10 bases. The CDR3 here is CASSLAGISTEAFF. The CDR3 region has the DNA TGTGCCAGCAGCTTGGCAGGGATCAGCACTGAAGCTTTCTTT.

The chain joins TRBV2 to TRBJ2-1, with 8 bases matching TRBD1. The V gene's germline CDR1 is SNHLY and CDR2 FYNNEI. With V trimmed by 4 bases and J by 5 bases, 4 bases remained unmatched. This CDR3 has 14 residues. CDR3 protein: CASSGGRGHNEQFF. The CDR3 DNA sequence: TGTGCCAGCAGTGGGGGCAGGGGGCACAATGAGCAGTTCTTC.